This TCR beta chain derives from a study of T cells in Graves' hyperthyroidism and ophthalmopathy. This clonotype was seen many times. Amplification of TCR beta CDR3 regions used RNA as the template. The HTBI primer set served for first-round RT-PCR of the TCR CDR3. One entry per CDR3 protein results from TCRdb running MiXCR on the multiplex PCR reads. The table records hundreds of thousands of distinct CDR3 sequences, 14% of them present only once. The length of the CDR3 is 14 residues. The V segment lost 4 bases and the J segment 6 bases; nucleotides outside the gene matches: 4. Looked up from germline, CDR1 is MDHEN and CDR2 is SYDVKM.

The sample was blood. This receptor was identified in a young woman with Graves' hyperthyroidism. The chain carries TRBV28 and TRBJ2-1, with 9 bases fitting TRBD1. The chain's CDR3 is CASSSPDRGNEQFF. As DNA, the CDR3 is TGTGCCAGCAGTTCCCCGGACAGGGGCAATGAGCAGTTCTTC.